The 10 T cell receptor beta chains listed next were all sequenced from one sample in a study of blood T cell repertoires in COVID-19 (dated by TCRdb to 2019 to 2021). Libraries were prepared through the immunoSEQ multiplex PCR assay. The clones in this table, taken by TCRdb from immuneACCESS, are in-frame only. Not every clone is retained; where verified, under half of the shortfall comes from an unresolved V gene, and the cause of the rest is unknown. In this sample the table shows more than 85,000 clones, 65% to 80% of which occur a single time. Clones ranked in the top ten supply about 8.3% of the sample. The sample taken for sequencing was peripheral blood. The receptors originated from an older woman with acute or convalescent COVID-19.

This sequence joins TRBV3-1 (or the pseudogene TRBV3-2) and TRBJ1-1, with D maybe TRBD1 (6 bases). The CDR3 is made up of 14 amino acids. The germline V gene has CDR1 LGHDT and CDR2 YNNKEL (reference sequence). V lost 1 base and J lost 1, with 7 bases in between. CDR3 in amino acids: CASSQGQANTEAFF. As DNA, the CDR3 is TGTGCCAGCAGCCAAGGACAGGCGAACACTGAAGCTTTCTTT.

In this sample, this clone turned up a few times. V and J are TRBV19 and TRBJ1-6, with 7 bases matching TRBD1. CDR1 and CDR2 from the germline V gene are LNHDA and SQIVND (reference sequence). The CDR3 runs to 16 residues. After removal of 3 bases from V and 6 bases from J, the junction contained 8 bases not matched to a gene. CDR3 nucleotides: TGTGCCAGTAGTATTATTCGGTACAGGGGTAATTCACCCCTCCACTTT. This encodes CASSIIRYRGNSPLHF. The variable domain in full, completed from reference TRBV19 and TRBJ1-6, reads DGGITQSPKYLFRKEGQNVTLSCEQNLNHDAMYWYRQDPGQGLRLIYYSQIVNDFQKGDIAEGYSVSREKKESFPLTVTSAQKNPTAFYLCASSIIRYRGNSPLHFGNGTRLTVT.

CDR3 sequence: CASSFHTGGMETQYF. The CDR3 DNA follows: TGTGCCAGCAGCTTCCACACAGGGGGCATGGAGACCCAGTACTTC. This chain links TRBV11-2 with TRBJ2-5; 9 bases are a match to TRBD1. Trimming at V came to 3 bases and at J to 5 bases, leaving 7 bases not matched to a gene. Germline V CDR1 and CDR2: SGHAT, FQNNGV. CDR3 length: 15 amino acids.

V and J are TRBV7-6 and TRBJ1-5, with 9 nucleotides matching TRBD1. Per germline, CDR1 SGHVS and CDR2 FNYEAQ. V was pared by 5 bases and J by 2 bases, with 13 bases of the junction left unmatched. CDR3 length: 18 amino acids. The CDR3: CASSARQGVNSGNQPQHF. CDR3 DNA: TGTGCCAGCAGCGCAAGACAGGGGGTGAATTCGGGCAATCAGCCCCAGCATTTT.

The CDR3 DNA reads as TGTGCCTGGGCCAACTATGGAAACACCATATATTTT. Encoded protein: CAWANYGNTIYF. This chain connects TRBV30 to TRBJ1-3; D call uncertain. V gave up 5 bases and J gave up 3 bases, with 8 bases separating them. This CDR3 contains 12 residues. Germline loops: CDR1 GTSNPN, CDR2 SVGIG (reference sequence).

V gene TRBV18 combines with J gene TRBJ1-4; D not resolved. This CDR3 has 15 residues. From germline, CDR1 is KGHSH and CDR2 LQKENI. Deletions cut 5 bases from V and 6 bases from J, with 16 bases between. CDR3 DNA sequence: TGTGCCAGCTCAGGGTCGGGGTTGGCGCATGAAAAACTGTTTTTT. This translates into CASSGSGLAHEKLFF.

The count of this clone is one. The rearrangement links TRBV5-5 to TRBJ2-3; 7 bases match TRBD1. Germline assignment: CDR1 SGHKS and CDR2 YYEKEE (reference sequence). Losses at the gene ends were 1 base for V and 0 bases for J; bases not matched to a gene: 8. The CDR3 contains 17 residues. The CDR3 region is CASSLSKGGFSTDTQYF. The CDR3 DNA reads TGTGCCAGCAGCTTGTCTAAAGGGGGCTTCAGCACAGATACGCAGTATTTT. The variable domain in full, completed from reference TRBV5-5 and TRBJ2-3, reads DAGVTQSPTHLIKTRGQQVTLRCSPISGHKSVSWYQQVLGQGPQFIFQYYEKEERGRGNFPDRFSARQFPNYSSELNVNALLLGDSALYLCASSLSKGGFSTDTQYFGPGTRLTVL.

This chain joins TRBV18 and TRBJ1-5; 8 nucleotides match TRBD1. V was pared by 5 bases and J by 5 bases, with 5 bases of the junction left unmatched. There are 14 residues in the CDR3. Germline V lookup: CDR1 KGHSH, CDR2 LQKENI. The CDR3 nucleotides are TGTGCCAGCTCAGGGGACAGGTATGATCAGCCCCAGCATTTT. Translating it yields CASSGDRYDQPQHF. Together with reference TRBV18 and TRBJ1-5, the CDR3 gives the full variable domain: NAGVMQNPRHLVRRRGQEARLRCSPMKGHSHVYWYRQLPEEGLKFMVYLQKENIIDESGMPKERFSAEFPKEGPSILRIQQVVRGDSAAYFCASSGDRYDQPQHFGDGTRLSIL.

The chain recombines TRBV5-8 with TRBJ1-4; no clear D gene. The germline V gene encodes CDR1 SGHTS and CDR2 YDEGEE. The CDR3 covers 11 residues. The germline V and J ends were trimmed by 3 bases and 7 bases, with 4 bases remaining between them. CDR3 region: CASSSPEKLFF. The CDR3 DNA reads TGTGCCAGCAGCTCTCCTGAAAAACTGTTTTTT.

This clone occurred once. The chain is built from TRBV28 and TRBJ1-2; tentative D call: TRBD1 (6 bases). CDR1 and CDR2 (germline): MDHEN, SYDVKM. The CDR3 spans 13 residues. V gave up 6 bases and J gave up 8 bases, with 16 bases separating them. The chain's CDR3 is CASSPGGARGYTF. The CDR3 nucleotides are TGTGCCAGCAGCCCTGGGGGGGCGCGGGGCTACACCTTC.